Listed below are T cell receptor beta chains from one sample, sequenced in a study of vaccination effects on CD4 cells after COVID-19. Sequencing used immunoSEQ multiplex PCR; TCRdb keeps in-frame clones, though not all of them. The table lists roughly 45,000 clones, about three quarters of them singletons. These TCRs' antigens remain unknown. Sequencing used CD4+ T cells from PBMCs cultured without peptide, obtained after COVID-19 vaccination. All receptors derive from a human donor who received a COVID-19 vaccine. Both conserved end residues are part of each CDR3. Each record gives: V gene, clone size, J gene, D gene, CDR3 DNA, CDR3 protein. D genes are given only for firm matches. The size entry is marked missing in some rows and otherwise reads once, few, many or a size class.

v_call: TRBV5-1; clone_size: .; j_call: TRBJ2-1; d_call: TRBD1; cdr3_nt: TGCGCCAGCAGCCTGACGACAGGGGTGGGGTACAATGAGCAGTTCTTC; cdr3_aa: CASSLTTGVGYNEQFF
v_call: TRBV6-5; clone_size: .; j_call: TRBJ1-3; d_call: .; cdr3_nt: TGTGCCAGCAGTTACGGGCTCGCCAGCTCTGGAAACACCATATATTTT; cdr3_aa: CASSYGLASSGNTIYF
v_call: TRBV5-1; clone_size: .; j_call: TRBJ2-3; d_call: .; cdr3_nt: TGCGCCAGCAGCTTGGATGGGGGAGTGGGCACAGATACGCAGTATTTT; cdr3_aa: CASSLDGGVGTDTQYF
v_call: TRBV7-7; clone_size: .; j_call: TRBJ2-2; d_call: .; cdr3_nt: TGTGCCAGCAGCTTAGGCAGGACTATACACACCGGGGAGCTGTTTTTT; cdr3_aa: CASSLGRTIHTGELFF
v_call: TRBV19; clone_size: .; j_call: TRBJ1-1; d_call: .; cdr3_nt: TGTGCCAGTAGGACGGAAGGCGGGTTCACTGAAGCTTTCTTT; cdr3_aa: CASRTEGGFTEAFF
v_call: TRBV5-1; clone_size: .; j_call: TRBJ2-2; d_call: TRBD1; cdr3_nt: TGCGCCAGCAGCGTGGGGCCCGGGACAGGGGACACCGGGGAGCTGTTTTTT; cdr3_aa: CASSVGPGTGDTGELFF
v_call: TRBV18; clone_size: .; j_call: TRBJ1-1; d_call: .; cdr3_nt: TGTGCCAGCTCTTCAGTAGGGTTTTTTGGAACTTTCTTT; cdr3_aa: CASSSVGFFGTFF
v_call: TRBV5-4; clone_size: .; j_call: TRBJ1-6; d_call: .; cdr3_nt: TGTGCCAGCAGCAGGCCCGGAAATAATTCACCCCTCCACTTT; cdr3_aa: CASSRPGNNSPLHF
v_call: TRBV3-1/TRBV3-2; clone_size: .; j_call: TRBJ1-2; d_call: TRBD1; cdr3_nt: TGTGCCAGCAGCCATGGACAGGGTCGTGGCTACACCTTC; cdr3_aa: CASSHGQGRGYTF
v_call: TRBV20-1; clone_size: .; j_call: TRBJ2-3; d_call: .; cdr3_nt: TGCAGTGTAGCGGACGCGGGTACGCAGTATTTT; cdr3_aa: CSVADAGTQYF
v_call: TRBV6-5; clone_size: .; j_call: TRBJ2-1; d_call: TRBD1; cdr3_nt: TGTGCCAGCAGGGATACAGGGGGCGATGAGCAGTTCTTC; cdr3_aa: CASRDTGGDEQFF
v_call: TRBV6-1; clone_size: .; j_call: TRBJ2-5; d_call: .; cdr3_nt: TGTGCCAGCAGTGAAGGAGGGAGGATTGGGGAGACCCAGTACTTC; cdr3_aa: CASSEGGRIGETQYF
v_call: TRBV19; clone_size: .; j_call: TRBJ1-5; d_call: .; cdr3_nt: TGTGCCAGTCGGATCCGGGTCTATAGCAATCAGCCCCAGCATTTT; cdr3_aa: CASRIRVYSNQPQHF
v_call: TRBV27; clone_size: .; j_call: TRBJ2-3; d_call: .; cdr3_nt: TGTGCCAGCAAAAACGGCAGGGGAAGGGGGGACACAGATACGCAGTATTTT; cdr3_aa: CASKNGRGRGDTDTQYF
v_call: TRBV19; clone_size: few; j_call: TRBJ2-4; d_call: TRBD1; cdr3_nt: TGTGCCAGTAGTATCGGGACAGGGGGAGGTGAAAACATTCAGTACTTC; cdr3_aa: CASSIGTGGGENIQYF
v_call: TRBV2; clone_size: once; j_call: TRBJ1-1; d_call: .; cdr3_nt: TGTGCCAGCAGTGAGGGACTTGACACTGAAGCTTTCTTT; cdr3_aa: CASSEGLDTEAFF
v_call: TRBV3-1/TRBV3-2; clone_size: .; j_call: TRBJ1-1; d_call: TRBD1; cdr3_nt: TGTGCCAGCAGCCGGACAGGGGCGAACACTGAAGCTTTCTTT; cdr3_aa: CASSRTGANTEAFF
v_call: TRBV19; clone_size: .; j_call: TRBJ2-7; d_call: .; cdr3_nt: TGTGCCAGTAGTATGGCACCCTCCTACGAGCAGTACTTC; cdr3_aa: CASSMAPSYEQYF
v_call: TRBV6-5; clone_size: .; j_call: TRBJ2-1; d_call: .; cdr3_nt: TGTGCCAGCAGCAGGGACTCCTACAATGAGCAGTTCTTC; cdr3_aa: CASSRDSYNEQFF
v_call: TRBV18; clone_size: .; j_call: TRBJ1-1; d_call: TRBD1; cdr3_nt: TGTGCCAGCTCACCAGGGACAGACAGGCCTGAAGCTTTCTTT; cdr3_aa: CASSPGTDRPEAFF
v_call: TRBV7-2; clone_size: .; j_call: TRBJ2-3; d_call: TRBD2; cdr3_nt: TGTGCCAGCAGCTTAGTAAGCGGGAGTGTGGATACGCAGTATTTT; cdr3_aa: CASSLVSGSVDTQYF
v_call: TRBV11-2; clone_size: .; j_call: TRBJ2-3; d_call: .; cdr3_nt: TGTGCCAGCAGCTTAGAATTCAGGGGCTTTAGCACAGATACGCAGTATTTT; cdr3_aa: CASSLEFRGFSTDTQYF
v_call: TRBV3-1/TRBV3-2; clone_size: .; j_call: TRBJ2-6; d_call: .; cdr3_nt: TGTGCCAGCAGCCAAGGGGGTATAGGCACTGGGGCCAACGTCCTGACTTTC; cdr3_aa: CASSQGGIGTGANVLTF
v_call: TRBV19; clone_size: .; j_call: TRBJ1-1; d_call: TRBD1; cdr3_nt: TGTGCCAGTAGTCGACAGGGTAGGGGTTCTGGAGCTTTCTTT; cdr3_aa: CASSRQGRGSGAFF
v_call: TRBV6-1; clone_size: .; j_call: TRBJ1-5; d_call: TRBD1; cdr3_nt: TGTGCCAGCAGTGACGCAGGGGGTGTTCAGCCCCAGCATTTT; cdr3_aa: CASSDAGGVQPQHF
v_call: TRBV18; clone_size: .; j_call: TRBJ1-3; d_call: TRBD1; cdr3_nt: TGTGCCAGCTCACGGGACAGACCTAGCTCTGGAAACACCATATATTTT; cdr3_aa: CASSRDRPSSGNTIYF
v_call: TRBV7-9; clone_size: .; j_call: TRBJ2-3; d_call: TRBD2; cdr3_nt: TGTGCCAGCAGCCCTAACCTATGGGTAGCGGGAGATACGCAGTATTTT; cdr3_aa: CASSPNLWVAGDTQYF
v_call: TRBV6-5; clone_size: .; j_call: TRBJ1-5; d_call: TRBD1; cdr3_nt: TGTGCCAGCAGTTCGGGACAGGGGGGCAATCAGCCCCAGCATTTT; cdr3_aa: CASSSGQGGNQPQHF
v_call: TRBV10-3; clone_size: .; j_call: TRBJ2-7; d_call: .; cdr3_nt: TGTGCCATCAGTGATCGACTTGAACAGTCCTACGAGCAGTACTTC; cdr3_aa: CAISDRLEQSYEQYF
v_call: TRBV5-1; clone_size: once; j_call: TRBJ2-7; d_call: .; cdr3_nt: TGCGCCAGCAGCTTGGGGTCGGGGACCAACTACGAGCAGTACTTC; cdr3_aa: CASSLGSGTNYEQYF
v_call: TRBV11-2; clone_size: few; j_call: TRBJ2-1; d_call: TRBD2; cdr3_nt: TGTGCCAGCAGCTTAGTGTTTGGAACGGGGGGCTCCTACAATGAGCAGTTCTTC; cdr3_aa: CASSLVFGTGGSYNEQFF
v_call: TRBV28; clone_size: .; j_call: TRBJ2-3; d_call: .; cdr3_nt: TGTGCCAGCAGTTCTCCCGGGAGTGCAGATACGCAGTATTTT; cdr3_aa: CASSSPGSADTQYF
v_call: TRBV3-1/TRBV3-2; clone_size: .; j_call: TRBJ1-1; d_call: .; cdr3_nt: TGTGCCAGCAGCCATGCGGGAGCAGAAGCTTTCTTT; cdr3_aa: CASSHAGAEAFF
v_call: TRBV7-9; clone_size: .; j_call: TRBJ1-5; d_call: TRBD1; cdr3_nt: TGTGCCAGCAGCTTATCCGGGACAGGGAAGGATAGCAATCAGCCCCAGCATTTT; cdr3_aa: CASSLSGTGKDSNQPQHF
v_call: TRBV5-6; clone_size: .; j_call: TRBJ2-6; d_call: .; cdr3_nt: TGTGCCAGCAGCTTTAAGGCAGCGGGGGCCAACGTCCTGACTTTC; cdr3_aa: CASSFKAAGANVLTF
v_call: TRBV6-5; clone_size: .; j_call: TRBJ1-6; d_call: TRBD1; cdr3_nt: TGTGCCAGCAGAAGGGACAGTTATAATTCACCCCTCCACTTT; cdr3_aa: CASRRDSYNSPLHF
v_call: TRBV2; clone_size: .; j_call: TRBJ1-1; d_call: .; cdr3_nt: TGTGCCAGCGGAGGGGGGAACACTGAAGCTTTCTTT; cdr3_aa: CASGGGNTEAFF
v_call: TRBV10-3; clone_size: .; j_call: TRBJ2-7; d_call: .; cdr3_nt: TGTGCCACTTCACGGGCCTACGAGCAGTACTTC; cdr3_aa: CATSRAYEQYF
v_call: TRBV2; clone_size: .; j_call: TRBJ1-3; d_call: .; cdr3_nt: TGTGCCAGCAGTGCGGGTTCTGGAAACACCATATATTTT; cdr3_aa: CASSAGSGNTIYF
v_call: TRBV4-1; clone_size: .; j_call: TRBJ2-2; d_call: TRBD2; cdr3_nt: TGCGCCAGCAGCCAACTAGCGGGGGTTCCCGGGGAGCTGTTTTTT; cdr3_aa: CASSQLAGVPGELFF
v_call: TRBV30; clone_size: .; j_call: TRBJ2-5; d_call: .; cdr3_nt: TGTGCCTGGAGTCCCCTCGGGCGGTACCAAGAGACCCAGTACTTC; cdr3_aa: CAWSPLGRYQETQYF
v_call: TRBV4-1; clone_size: few; j_call: TRBJ2-3; d_call: .; cdr3_nt: TGCGCCAGCAGCCAAGACGCGACAGGGACTAGGGATACGCAGTATTTT; cdr3_aa: CASSQDATGTRDTQYF